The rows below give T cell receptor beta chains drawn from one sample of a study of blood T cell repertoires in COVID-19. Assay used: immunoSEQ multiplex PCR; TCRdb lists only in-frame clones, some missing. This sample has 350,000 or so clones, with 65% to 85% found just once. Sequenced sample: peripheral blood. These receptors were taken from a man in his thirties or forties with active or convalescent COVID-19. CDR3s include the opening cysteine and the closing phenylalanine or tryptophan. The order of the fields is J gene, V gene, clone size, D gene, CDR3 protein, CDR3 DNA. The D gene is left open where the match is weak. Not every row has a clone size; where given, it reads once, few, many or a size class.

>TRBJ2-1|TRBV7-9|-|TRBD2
CASSPKGLAGNEQFF
TGTGCCAGCAGCCCGAAGGGACTAGCGGGCAATGAGCAGTTCTTC
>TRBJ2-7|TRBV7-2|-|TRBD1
CASKPDRFVTYEQYF
TGTGCCAGCAAACCGGACAGGTTCGTGACCTACGAGCAGTACTTC
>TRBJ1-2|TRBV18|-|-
CASSPALQDKLGYTF
TGTGCCAGCTCACCGGCTCTACAGGATAAGTTAGGCTACACCTTC
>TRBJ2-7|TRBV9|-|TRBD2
CASSTGTSGTYEQYF
TGTGCCAGCAGCACGGGGACTAGCGGAACCTACGAGCAGTACTTC
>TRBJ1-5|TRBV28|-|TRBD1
CASGDGGTGRFYSNQPQHF
TGTGCCAGCGGGGACGGGGGGACAGGGCGATTCTATAGCAATCAGCCCCAGCATTTT
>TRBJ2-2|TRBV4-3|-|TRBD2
CASSQGLAGHTGELFF
TGCGCCAGCAGCCAAGGGCTAGCGGGACACACCGGGGAGCTGTTTTTT
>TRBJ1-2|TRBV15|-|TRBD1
CATSRPRTGVDGYTF
TGTGCCACCAGCAGACCCCGGACAGGGGTTGATGGCTACACCTTC
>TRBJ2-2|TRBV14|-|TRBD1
CASSRRDRDTGELFF
TGTGCCAGCAGCCGACGGGACAGGGACACCGGGGAGCTGTTTTTT
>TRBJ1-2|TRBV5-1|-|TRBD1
CANQGALNYGYTF
TGCGCCAACCAGGGGGCCCTTAACTATGGCTACACCTTC
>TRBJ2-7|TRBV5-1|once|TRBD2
CASSPHGGTGVYEQYF
TGCGCCAGCAGCCCCCACGGGGGGACTGGAGTTTACGAGCAGTACTTC
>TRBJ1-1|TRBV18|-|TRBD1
CASSPTGATEAFF
TGTGCCAGCTCACCGACAGGGGCCACTGAAGCTTTCTTT
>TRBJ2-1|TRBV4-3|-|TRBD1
CASSQGPGTGFNEQFF
TGCGCCAGCAGCCAAGGCCCCGGGACAGGGTTCAATGAGCAGTTCTTC
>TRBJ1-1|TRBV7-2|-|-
CASSFEDIVNTEAFF
TGTGCCAGCAGCTTTGAGGACATAGTTAACACTGAAGCTTTCTTT
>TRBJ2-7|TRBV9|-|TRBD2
CASSSGLASYEQYF
TGTGCCAGCAGCTCGGGACTAGCGAGCTACGAGCAGTACTTC
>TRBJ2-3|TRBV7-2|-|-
CASSPITPRGTDTQYF
TGTGCCAGCAGCCCCATAACTCCGCGGGGCACAGATACGCAGTATTTT
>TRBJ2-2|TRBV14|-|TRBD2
CASSQGRPGGLGNTGELFF
TGTGCCAGCAGCCAAGGAAGACCCGGGGGACTAGGAAACACCGGGGAGCTGTTTTTT
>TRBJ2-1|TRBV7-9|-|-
CASSGAGKTGYNEQFF
TGTGCCAGCAGCGGAGCGGGTAAGACCGGCTACAATGAGCAGTTCTTC
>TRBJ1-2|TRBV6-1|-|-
CASSEREERRLGYTF
TGTGCCAGCAGTGAACGTGAGGAAAGGCGGCTTGGCTACACCTTC
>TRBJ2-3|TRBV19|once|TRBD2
CASSNLALAGSDTQYF
TGTGCCAGTAGTAACCTCGCCTTAGCGGGGTCAGATACGCAGTATTTT
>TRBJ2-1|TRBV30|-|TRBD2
CAWTGLAGVYNEQFF
TGTGCCTGGACCGGACTAGCGGGAGTCTACAATGAGCAGTTCTTC
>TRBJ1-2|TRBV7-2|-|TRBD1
CASSLGTGDYGYTF
TGTGCCAGCAGCTTAGGGACAGGAGACTATGGCTACACCTTC
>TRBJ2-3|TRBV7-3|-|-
CASSLIPLPDTQYF
TGTGCCAGCAGCTTAATTCCCCTCCCCGATACGCAGTATTTT
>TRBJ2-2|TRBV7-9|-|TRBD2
CAGTSGGELFF
TGTGCCGGTACTAGCGGCGGGGAGCTGTTTTTT
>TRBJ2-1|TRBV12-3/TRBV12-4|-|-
CASSLGANEQFF
TGTGCCAGCAGTTTGGGCGCGAATGAGCAGTTCTTC
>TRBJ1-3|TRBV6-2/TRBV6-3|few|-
CASSTGGQLSGNTIYF
TGTGCCAGCAGCACCGGTGGACAGCTCTCTGGAAACACCATATATTTT
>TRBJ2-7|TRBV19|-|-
CASSRGLPTYEQYF
TGTGCCAGTAGTAGGGGGCTGCCTACATACGAGCAGTACTTC
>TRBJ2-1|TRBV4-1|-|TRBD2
CASSQEGLAGGVNNEQFF
TGCGCCAGCAGCCAAGAAGGACTAGCGGGGGGCGTTAACAATGAGCAGTTCTTC
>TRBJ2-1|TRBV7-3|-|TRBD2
CASSRYPGTSNEQFF
TGTGCCAGCAGCCGTTATCCCGGGACTAGCAATGAGCAGTTCTTC
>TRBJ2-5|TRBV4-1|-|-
CASSPWEEQQTQYF
TGCGCCAGCAGCCCCTGGGAGGAGCAACAGACCCAGTACTTC
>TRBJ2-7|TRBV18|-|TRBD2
CASSPPALAGGEQYF
TGTGCCAGCTCACCACCGGCTCTAGCGGGAGGCGAGCAGTACTTC
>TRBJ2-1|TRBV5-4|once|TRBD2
CASSTLAGAYNEQFF
TGTGCCAGCAGCACACTAGCGGGGGCCTACAATGAGCAGTTCTTC
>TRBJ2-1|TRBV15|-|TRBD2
CATSRDLSASGYNEQFF
TGTGCCACCAGCAGAGATCTATCTGCTAGCGGGTACAATGAGCAGTTCTTC
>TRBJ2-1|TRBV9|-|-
CASSTVRSEQFF
TGTGCCAGCAGCACTGTGAGAAGTGAGCAGTTCTTC
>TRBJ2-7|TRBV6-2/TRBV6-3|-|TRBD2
CASSYPISLAGIYYEQYF
TGTGCCAGCAGTTACCCCATTTCCCTAGCGGGGATATACTACGAGCAGTACTTC
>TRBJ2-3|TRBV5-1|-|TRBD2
CASSLTGLVPHTQYF
TGCGCCAGCAGCTTAACGGGACTAGTCCCCCATACGCAGTATTTT
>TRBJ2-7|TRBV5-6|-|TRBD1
CASNLRPGQQAEQYF
TGTGCCAGCAACCTCCGCCCGGGACAGCAGGCCGAGCAGTACTTC
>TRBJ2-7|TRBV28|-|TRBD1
CASSPITGGIRNEQYF
TGTGCCAGCTCCCCAATTACAGGGGGCATAAGAAACGAGCAGTACTTC
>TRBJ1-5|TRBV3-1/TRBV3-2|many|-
CASSQDPGPQHF
TGTGCCAGCAGCCAAGATCCCGGGCCCCAGCATTTT
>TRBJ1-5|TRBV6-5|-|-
CASSYQAGENQPQHF
TGTGCCAGCAGTTACCAGGCGGGGGAAAATCAGCCCCAGCATTTT
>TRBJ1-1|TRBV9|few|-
CASTPSPQNTEAFF
TGTGCCAGCACCCCGTCACCACAGAACACTGAAGCTTTCTTT
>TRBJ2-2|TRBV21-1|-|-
CASSTRDRENTGELFF
TGTGCCAGCAGCACCCGGGACAGAGAGAACACCGGGGAGCTGTTTTTT
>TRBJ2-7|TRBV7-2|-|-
CASRLGPSGEQYF
TGTGCCAGCAGACTGGGGCCGTCTGGGGAGCAGTACTTC
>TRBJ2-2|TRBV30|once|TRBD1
CAWRGTGGTGELFF
TGTGCCTGGAGGGGGACAGGGGGAACCGGGGAGCTGTTTTTT